Below, 29 T cell receptor beta chains from the same sample are listed, as sequenced in a study of shared clonotypes between healthy human individuals (dated by TCRdb to about 2020). The receptor library was made with the immunoSEQ multiplex PCR assay. Not all clones reach the TCRdb copy of this immuneACCESS table, which keeps in-frame sequences only. Checked studies attribute under half of the gap to unresolved V genes and leave the rest unexplained. This sample gives roughly 2,500,000 clones in total; approximately 94% of them show up just once. The ten largest clones represent more than 0.35% of the sample. The sample comprised naive CD4+ T cells from PBMCs. This sample's cell subset or site label indicates: CD45RA+ positively selected. The receptor set was obtained from a man aged 18 to 30 in good health. Some clones in this sample may be carry-over from other donors' samples.

This rearrangement joins TRBV6-6 to TRBJ2-3; unclear D gene. This CDR3 is 15 amino acids long. Germline loops: CDR1 MNHNY, CDR2 SVGAGI (reference sequence). Trimming left V 0 bases short and J 2 bases short, with 9 bases between. The CDR3 DNA sequence: TGTGCCAGCAGTTACTCGTTAGCCTTCACAGATACGCAGTATTTT. It specifies CASSYSLAFTDTQYF.

The chain uses TRBV7-3 and TRBJ1-1; no firm D call. Trimming left V 4 bases short and J 0 bases short, with 6 bases between. The CDR3 runs 13 residues. Germline assignment: CDR1 SGHTA and CDR2 FQGTGA. Here the CDR3 DNA reads TGTGCCAGCAGCTCTTTACTGAACACTGAAGCTTTCTTT. Translation gives CASSSLLNTEAFF.

In the case of this clone: Other DNA sequences from this sample encode an identical CDR3 as well. CDR3 residues: CASSEPGQGNEKLFF. Here the CDR3 DNA reads TGTGCCAGCAGTGAGCCGGGACAGGGAAATGAAAAACTGTTTTTT. The V call is TRBV6-1, the J call TRBJ1-4; TRBD1 agrees at 9 bases. The CDR3 sequence is 15 residues long. Germline loops: CDR1 MNHNS, CDR2 SASEGT. After removal of 3 bases from V and 5 bases from J, the junction contained 4 bases not matched to a gene.

This chain uses TRBV28 with TRBJ2-7, with D possibly matching TRBD2 (5 bases). V lost 5 bases to trimming and J lost 4 bases, with 15 bases between them. The CDR3 runs 14 residues. CDR1 is MDHEN and CDR2 is SYDVKM in the germline V gene. DNA of the CDR3: TGTGCCAGCAGTACGCCTATGACTACTTACGAGCAGTACTTC. Its translation: CASSTPMTTYEQYF. The entire variable domain, with the rest obtained from reference TRBV28 and TRBJ2-7, is as follows: DVKVTQSSRYLVKRTGEKVFLECVQDMDHENMFWYRQDPGLGLRLIYFSYDVKMKEKGDIPEGYSVSREKKERFSLILESASTNQTSMYLCASSTPMTTYEQYFGPGTRLTVT.

This chain links TRBV28 with TRBJ1-5, with D perhaps TRBD1 (5 bases). Germline CDR1 reads MDHEN; CDR2 reads SYDVKM. The CDR3 consists of 16 residues. V lost 6 bases, J lost 0 bases, and 15 bases lay in between. The DNA for the CDR3 is TGTGCCAGCAGCTTCCCGGGACTTTATAGCAATCAGCCCCAGCATTTT. Amino acid sequence: CASSFPGLYSNQPQHF.

The V and J genes are TRBV20-1 and TRBJ1-2; D is perhaps TRBD1 (5 bases). This CDR3 spans 10 amino acids. Trimming stripped 2 bases from V and 9 bases from J, with 7 bases between. Germline V gene lookup returns CDR1 DFQATT and CDR2 SNEGSKA (reference sequence). CDR3 DNA sequence: TGCAGTGCTAGAACAGGCCGCTACACCTTC. Encoded protein: CSARTGRYTF.

For this clone: Other DNA sequences in this specimen translate into the identical CDR3. V and J are TRBV11-3 and TRBJ2-2; D remains unclear. The V end lost 1 base, the J end lost 5 bases, and 5 bases lay between the germline ends. Germline V lookup: CDR1 SGHNT, CDR2 YENEEA. The CDR3 extends over 13 amino acids. CDR3 bases: TGTGCCAGCAGCTTAGGGGGAACCGGGGAGCTGTTTTTT. Translated: CASSLGGTGELFF.

V and J are TRBV28 and TRBJ2-7; 7 nucleotides align to TRBD1. V gave up 9 bases and J gave up 2 bases; unmatched junction bases: 4. The CDR3 is 12 residues long. Germline V CDR1 and CDR2: MDHEN, SYDVKM. The CDR3 region is CASGDRTYEQYF. The CDR3 coding sequence is TGTGCCAGTGGGGACAGAACCTACGAGCAGTACTTC. Variable domain in full (rest from reference TRBV28 and TRBJ2-7): DVKVTQSSRYLVKRTGEKVFLECVQDMDHENMFWYRQDPGLGLRLIYFSYDVKMKEKGDIPEGYSVSREKKERFSLILESASTNQTSMYLCASGDRTYEQYFGPGTRLTVT.

This chain uses TRBV4-1 with TRBJ1-1; TRBD1 matches 7 bases. Germline-derived CDR1 and CDR2 are MGHRA and YSYEKL. V shed 6 bases, J shed 1 base, and the junction held 17 bases outside the gene matches. The CDR3 runs 18 residues. The CDR3 is CASSPSGRGISGNTEAFF. In DNA, the CDR3 is TGCGCCAGCAGTCCGAGCGGCAGGGGGATATCTGGGAACACTGAAGCTTTCTTT.

The chain uses TRBV7-3 and TRBJ2-5; the D is unclear. V shed 2 bases and J shed 5 bases, with 9 bases lying between them. CDR3 size: 13 residues. Per the germline V gene, CDR1 is SGHTA and CDR2 is FQGTGA. CDR3 nucleotides: TGTGCCAGCAGCTTATTCGACCGGGAGACCCAGTACTTC. Amino acids: CASSLFDRETQYF.

Only one count was recorded for this clone. The J gene is TRBJ1-5, the V gene TRBV28; D may be TRBD1 (6 bases). Germline CDR1 MDHEN, CDR2 SYDVKM. This CDR3 contains 16 residues. Trimming pared 6 bases from V and 2 bases from J, leaving 17 bases between. The CDR3 protein is CASSLSSQGRNQPQHF. The CDR3 DNA is TGTGCCAGCAGCCTATCCTCACAGGGCCGCAATCAGCCCCAGCATTTT.

The chain joins TRBV5-1 to TRBJ2-1; D is ambiguous. The CDR3 spans 15 residues. Germline V gene data show CDR1 as SGHRS and CDR2 as YFSETQ. V was shortened by 0 bases and J by 2 bases, with 9 bases between the two germline ends. The CDR3, as DNA: TGCGCCAGCAGCTTGGAACTGGTGGCCTACAATGAGCAGTTCTTC. Translated: CASSLELVAYNEQFF.

V is TRBV19 and J is TRBJ2-7; 9 bases are shared with TRBD1. This CDR3 comprises 15 residues. From germline, CDR1 is LNHDA and CDR2 SQIVND (reference sequence). The junction had 11 bases not matched to a gene; V was cut back by 10 bases and J by 1 base. Written as DNA, the CDR3 is TGTGCCACCGAATCACCGGGACAGGGTTCCTACGAGCAGTACTTC. This sequence encodes CATESPGQGSYEQYF.

The CDR3 DNA reads as TGTGCCAGCAGCTCCCCGGGTTCTATGAACACTGAAGCTTTCTTT. Translating gives CASSSPGSMNTEAFF. V gene TRBV5-4 combines with J gene TRBJ1-1, with unresolved D. Germline V CDR1 and CDR2: SGHNT, YYREEE (reference sequence). This CDR3 is built from 15 residues. The ends were cut back, 3 bases at V and 0 bases at J, with 12 bases in the middle.

The J gene is TRBJ1-5, the V gene TRBV6-1; D is perhaps TRBD1 (5 bases). The CDR3 contains 17 residues. The germline V and J ends were trimmed by 0 bases and 4 bases, with 16 bases remaining between them. Germline values: CDR1 MNHNS, CDR2 SASEGT. CDR3 coding DNA: TGTGCCAGCAGTGAAGCTTGGGACTTTGAGTGGAATCAGCCCCAGCATTTT. Amino acids: CASSEAWDFEWNQPQHF.

J is TRBJ2-2 and V is TRBV12-5, with a weak D call TRBD1 (6 bases). The CDR3 is made up of 16 amino acids. V shed 6 bases and J shed 5 bases, with 19 bases lying between them. Germline V lookup: CDR1 LGHNT, CDR2 FRNRAP. The CDR3 reads CASGRTDHGYTGELFF. The CDR3 coding sequence is TGTGCTAGTGGGCGGACAGACCATGGGTATACCGGGGAGCTGTTTTTT.

The chain recombines TRBV14 with TRBJ2-2; the D is unclear. Germline CDR1 is SGHDN and CDR2 is FVKESK. The CDR3 contains 13 residues. V shed 4 bases and J shed 4 bases, with 7 bases lying between them. The CDR3 nucleotides read TGTGCCAGCAGCCGTCGTGCCACCGGGGAGCTGTTTTTT. Amino acid sequence: CASSRRATGELFF.

The chain joins TRBV5-1 to TRBJ1-4; D is unclear. The CDR3 is 15 amino acids. Germline V gives CDR1 SGHRS, CDR2 YFSETQ. V was trimmed by 4 bases and J by 8 bases, leaving 18 bases between them. The CDR3 reads CASSPERAFNEKLFF. The CDR3 region has the DNA TGCGCCAGCAGCCCGGAGCGTGCTTTTAACGAAAAACTGTTTTTT.

V gene TRBV5-1 combines with J gene TRBJ2-1, with TRBD2 matching over 10 bases. This CDR3 spans 17 amino acids. The V gene's germline CDR1 is SGHRS and CDR2 YFSETQ. The V and J ends lost 2 bases and 5 bases, in that order; junction bases with no gene match: 10. The CDR3 loop reads CASSLRRLAGADNEQFF. CDR3 coding DNA: TGCGCCAGCAGCTTACGCAGGCTAGCGGGAGCTGACAATGAGCAGTTCTTC.

The rearrangement uses TRBV28 and TRBJ1-5; D remains unclear. The CDR3 consists of 14 residues. V lost 3 bases and J 2 bases, leaving 8 bases between the germline ends. Germline V gene lookup returns CDR1 MDHEN and CDR2 SYDVKM. CDR3 DNA: TGTGCCAGCAGTTTTGGGTTGGGCAATCAGCCCCAGCATTTT. It yields the protein CASSFGLGNQPQHF.

This rearrangement joins TRBV29-1 to TRBJ1-5, with 8 bases matching TRBD1. The CDR3 has 13 residues. V lost 4 bases, J lost 6 bases, and 5 bases stayed unmatched. Germline values: CDR1 SQVTM, CDR2 ANQGSEA. The CDR3 bases are TGCAGCGTTGGATGGACAGGGAGTCAGCCCCAGCATTTT. Its translation: CSVGWTGSQPQHF.

About this clone itself: A read error may account for a junction end that differs from germline. Other DNA sequences within the sample encode an identical CDR3. This chain uses TRBV29-1 with TRBJ2-7; weak D call: TRBD2 (6 bases). In germline, CDR1 is SQVTM, CDR2 ANQGSEA. The CDR3 is 14 amino acids. CDR3 sequence reads: CSVELAETTMEQYF. The CDR3 coding sequence is TGCAGCGTTGAGTTAGCGGAAACCACCATGGAGCAGTATTTC.

V is TRBV10-3 and J is TRBJ1-3, with D perhaps matching TRBD1 (6 bases). Looked up from germline, CDR1 is ENHRY and CDR2 is SYGVKD. There are 12 residues in the CDR3. Trimming took off 11 bases at V and 4 bases at J, with 12 bases between the two ends. The CDR3 region has the DNA TGTGCCTCTCAGGGGAGGGGAAACACCATATATTTT. Its translation: CASQGRGNTIYF.

The V and J genes are TRBV9 and TRBJ2-7, with D hard to call. With 1 base removed from V and 2 bases from J, the gap between germline ends came to 10 bases. This CDR3 has 14 residues. CDR1 is SGDLS, CDR2 YYNGEE, per germline. The CDR3 is CASSVSRHPYEQYF. The CDR3 DNA reads TGTGCCAGCAGCGTATCTCGACACCCCTACGAGCAGTACTTC.

The chain links TRBV28 to TRBJ1-2, with D unresolved. The CDR3 runs 14 residues. CDR1 and CDR2 (germline): MDHEN, SYDVKM. V was pared by 4 bases and J by 6 bases, with 15 bases between. CDR3 coding DNA: TGTGCCAGCAGTTCCCGACCCCAATTGAATGGCTACACCTTC. Its translation: CASSSRPQLNGYTF.

The CDR3 region has the DNA TGTGCCAGCAGCAGAGGACAGCGCCCCTCTGGAAACACCATATATTTT. Protein product: CASSRGQRPSGNTIYF. This chain connects TRBV12-1 to TRBJ1-3; TRBD1 was called by the table and not checked on the DNA. TRBV12-1 is designated a pseudogene. This CDR3 contains 16 residues.

V gene TRBV25-1 combines with J gene TRBJ2-5; D may be TRBD1 (6 bases). This CDR3 is 15 amino acids long. Germline CDR1 reads MGHDK; CDR2 reads SYGVNS. V was clipped by 0 bases and J by 5 bases, with 13 bases between them. The CDR3 is CASSEYRTARETQYF. CDR3 nucleotides: TGTGCCAGCAGTGAATACCGGACAGCCCGGGAGACCCAGTACTTC. Filled out from reference TRBV25-1 and TRBJ2-5, the complete variable domain reads EADIYQTPRYLVIGTGKKITLECSQTMGHDKMYWYQQDPGMELHLIHYSYGVNSTEKGDLSSESTVSRIRTEHFPLTLESARPSHTSQYLCASSEYRTARETQYFGPGTRLLVL.

The chain has TRBV28 and TRBJ1-4; D is unclear. Deletions cut 6 bases from V and 7 bases from J, with 12 bases between. The CDR3 spans 13 residues. Germline assignment: CDR1 MDHEN and CDR2 SYDVKM. DNA of the CDR3: TGTGCCAGCAGCCCTGGCTCTGGTGAAAAACTGTTTTTT. This encodes CASSPGSGEKLFF.

The genes are TRBV30 and TRBJ2-7; D uncertain. CDR1 GTSNPN and CDR2 SVGIG come from the germline V gene (reference sequence). The V end lost 0 bases, the J end lost 5 bases, and 14 bases lay between the germline ends. This CDR3 is 14 amino acids long. The chain's CDR3 is CAWSVEVVSHEQYF. The CDR3 nucleotides read TGTGCCTGGAGTGTAGAAGTAGTTTCCCACGAGCAGTACTTC.